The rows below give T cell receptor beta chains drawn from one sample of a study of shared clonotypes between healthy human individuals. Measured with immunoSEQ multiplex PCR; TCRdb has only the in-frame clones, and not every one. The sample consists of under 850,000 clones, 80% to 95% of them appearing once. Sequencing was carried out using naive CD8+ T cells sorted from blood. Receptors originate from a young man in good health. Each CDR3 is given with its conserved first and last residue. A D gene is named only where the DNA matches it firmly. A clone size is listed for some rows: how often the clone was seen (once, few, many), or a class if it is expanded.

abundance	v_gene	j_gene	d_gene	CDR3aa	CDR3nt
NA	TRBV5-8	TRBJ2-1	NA	CASTPNRVAYNEQFF	TGTGCCAGCACCCCCAACCGGGTGGCCTACAATGAGCAGTTCTTC
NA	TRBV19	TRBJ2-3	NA	CASRSTGYSTDTQYF	TGTGCCAGTAGATCTACGGGGTATAGCACAGATACGCAGTATTTT
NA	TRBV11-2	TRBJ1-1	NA	CASSSNMNTEAFF	TGTGCCAGCAGCTCTAACATGAACACTGAAGCTTTCTTT
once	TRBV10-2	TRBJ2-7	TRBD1	CASQGVSYEQYF	TGCGCCAGCCAGGGGGTATCCTACGAGCAGTACTTC
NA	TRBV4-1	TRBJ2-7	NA	CASSQDHGGYEQYF	TGCGCCAGCAGCCAAGATCATGGAGGCTACGAGCAGTACTTC
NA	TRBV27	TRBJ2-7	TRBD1	CASSLNRQGATYEQYF	TGTGCCAGCAGTTTAAACCGACAGGGCGCCACCTACGAGCAGTACTTC
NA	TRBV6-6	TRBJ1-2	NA	CASSSSEYGYTF	TGTGCCAGCAGTTCCAGCGAGTATGGCTACACCTTC
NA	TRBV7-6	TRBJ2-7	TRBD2	CASRPTSGRHEQYF	TGTGCCAGCAGACCAACTAGCGGGAGACACGAGCAGTACTTC
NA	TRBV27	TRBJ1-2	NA	CASSLMRFGYGYTF	TGTGCCAGCAGTTTAATGCGGTTCGGCTATGGCTACACCTTC
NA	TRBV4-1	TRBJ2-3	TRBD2	CASSQALAGVDTQYF	TGCGCCAGCAGCCAAGCTCTAGCGGGAGTAGATACGCAGTATTTT
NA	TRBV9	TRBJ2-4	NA	CASSDDRNIQYF	TGTGCCAGCAGCGATGACCGAAACATTCAGTACTTC
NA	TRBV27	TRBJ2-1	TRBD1	CASSLSQGAQNEQFF	TGTGCCAGCAGTTTAAGCCAGGGGGCGCAGAATGAGCAGTTCTTC
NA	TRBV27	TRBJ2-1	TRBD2	CASSLAVSGRAGEQFF	TGTGCCAGCAGTTTAGCTGTTAGCGGGAGGGCAGGGGAGCAGTTCTTC
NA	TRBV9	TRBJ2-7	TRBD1	CASSTTGGQGAYEQYF	TGTGCCAGCAGCACAACCGGTGGACAGGGAGCCTACGAGCAGTACTTC